Listed below are T cell receptor beta chains from one sample, sequenced in a study of PD-1 blockade in classical Hodgkin lymphoma. The data were produced by immunoSEQ multiplex PCR, yet TCRdb's version contains in-frame clones alone and is incomplete. The sample has nearly 55,000 clones; over 70% are singletons. This sample comprised peripheral blood mononuclear cells (PBMCs), obtained at baseline. These receptors were taken from a human donor with classical Hodgkin lymphoma. Each CDR3 is given without its conserved first and last residue.

J,V,CDR3
TRBJ2-1,TRBV6-5,ASSYSNRGNEQF
TRBJ1-1,TRBV15,ATSREYQGNTEAF
TRBJ2-1,TRBV30,AWSGVYPSYNEQF
TRBJ1-2,TRBV7-2,ASSILSVTGGFHT
TRBJ1-2,TRBV11-2,ASSKGERGGYT
TRBJ1-4,TRBV2,ASSEGLVDNEKLF
TRBJ2-3,TRBV5-1,ASSLVTDTQY
TRBJ2-7,TRBV6-1,ASMSGGSSYEQY
TRBJ2-3,TRBV9,ASSYRRRDTQY
TRBJ2-5,TRBV7-9,ASSSQGETQY
TRBJ2-5,TRBV30,AWSNAASGSTQY
TRBJ1-2,TRBV6-5,ASSYLTGEYGYT
TRBJ1-1,TRBV7-2,ASSLGDRAHNTEAF
TRBJ1-1,TRBV25-1,AAGGNTEAF
TRBJ1-1,TRBV2,ATGQRAGNTEAF
TRBJ2-6,TRBV7-9,ASSLAGSNSGANVLT
TRBJ2-1,TRBV4-3,ASSQDRPGTFYNEQF
TRBJ1-3,TRBV27,ASSSGGNTIY
TRBJ1-4,TRBV30,AWSVQGLKLF
TRBJ2-3,TRBV7-8,ASSWDTSSSTDTQY
TRBJ2-3,TRBV7-2,ASSIRTAGGPDTQY
TRBJ2-1,TRBV19,ASIGQTYNEQF
TRBJ2-4,TRBV5-4,ASSLGLAEKNIQY
TRBJ2-1,TRBV7-8,ASSLGGENEQF
TRBJ1-1,TRBV9,ASSTDSMNTEAF
TRBJ2-7,TRBV7-2,ASSRTTYEQY
TRBJ1-2,TRBV5-8,ASSLSSREPFYGYT
TRBJ2-2,TRBV4-1,ASSPVRAPNTGELF
TRBJ2-1,TRBV13,ASSSTSGSTVQF
TRBJ1-1,TRBV9,ASSVGTGFIAEAF
TRBJ1-2,TRBV7-2,ASSSWLGGDWSGYT
TRBJ2-1,TRBV6-1,ASSERKRLAGSNEQF
TRBJ2-5,TRBV21-1,ASSKNRTGGSIQETQY
TRBJ1-3,TRBV19,ASQKQGSGNTIY
TRBJ2-5,TRBV7-9,ASSSRGPETQY
TRBJ2-7,TRBV6-5,ASSPWDSFSYEQY
TRBJ2-1,TRBV11-2,ASSLEPLGEQF
TRBJ1-1,TRBV13,ASSLDGRTGRKNTEAF
TRBJ2-1,TRBV29-1,SVERQGENEQF
TRBJ2-5,TRBV18,ASSPGVQETQY
TRBJ1-1,TRBV11-3,ASGRFWGTEAF
TRBJ1-4,TRBV6-6,ASRPQGLVEKLF
TRBJ2-1,TRBV15,ATTLLNEQF
TRBJ2-1,TRBV2,ASSEATGGSYNEQF
TRBJ2-7,TRBV11-3,ASSLVGGNPSGEQY
TRBJ2-1,TRBV7-9,ASSLNVAGPDEQF
TRBJ2-7,TRBV6-5,ASSLSSEQY
TRBJ1-1,TRBV19,ASSMEGATEAF
TRBJ1-3,TRBV11-2,ASSLEPGNTIY
TRBJ1-5,TRBV6-5,ASSYGPALNQPQH
TRBJ1-1,TRBV29-1,SVGAAGGTEAF
TRBJ2-6,TRBV18,ASSRPSGANVLT
TRBJ2-2,TRBV7-3,ASSSLASGRGAGELF
TRBJ2-6,TRBV12-5,ASGLGTTGSGANVLT
TRBJ2-2,TRBV18,ASSPASGLGTGELF
TRBJ1-5,TRBV12-5,ASGLDRGPGYQPQH
TRBJ2-2,TRBV5-5,ASSLSGVNTGELF
TRBJ2-1,TRBV7-9,ASSLGFRDKYNEQF
TRBJ1-1,TRBV11-2,ASRPLGTMNTEAF